The 15 T cell receptor beta chains given below trace back to one sample, sequenced in a study of cytomegalovirus exposure and HLA in healthy donors. Sequencing used immunoSEQ multiplex PCR; TCRdb keeps in-frame clones, though not all of them. The sample comprises roughly 76,000 clones, approximately 93% of which are singletons, and less than 2% rests with the top ten. Sequenced input: PBMCs. These receptors originate from a man aged 18 to 30 in good health and CMV-seropositive.

The chain is built from TRBV5-6 and TRBJ2-1; the match to TRBD2 covers 13 bases. The CDR3 has 13 residues. CDR1 is SGHDT and CDR2 is YYEEEE in the germline V gene. V dropped 4 bases and J dropped 12; count of bases not matched to a gene: 4. The CDR3 protein is CASSLWTSGRQFF. The CDR3 region has the DNA TGTGCCAGCAGCCTATGGACTAGCGGGAGGCAGTTCTTC.

This clone was counted once. The chain joins TRBV2 to TRBJ1-1; D not resolved. The CDR3 extends over 13 amino acids. Trimming removed 7 bases from V and 0 bases from J, with 9 bases in between. Germline-derived CDR1 and CDR2 are SNHLY and FYNNEI. The CDR3 is CASNYMLNTEAFF. CDR3 in DNA: TGTGCCAGCAATTATATGTTGAACACTGAAGCTTTCTTT.

CDR3 bases: TGTGCCAGCAGCTTAGATCGGGGAAGGGTAGATACGCAGTATTTT. Translating it yields CASSLDRGRVDTQYF. The gene calls are TRBV11-2 and TRBJ2-3; possibly TRBD2 for D (5 bases). The CDR3 is made up of 15 amino acids. V dropped 0 bases and J dropped 5 bases, with 12 bases sitting between them. Germline lookup yields CDR1 SGHAT and CDR2 FQNNGV.

This rearrangement joins TRBV18 to TRBJ2-3; TRBD2 matches at 10 bases. The germline CDR1 and CDR2 sequences are KGHSH and LQKENI. V lost 5 bases, J lost 2 bases, and 7 bases stayed unmatched. The length of the CDR3 is 16 residues. The CDR3 sequence is CASSASAGGPTDTQYF. In nucleotides, the CDR3 is TGTGCCAGCTCAGCCTCAGCGGGAGGGCCCACAGATACGCAGTATTTT.

CDR3 region: CASSDIDRGHGYTF. The CDR3 DNA reads as TGTGCCAGCAGCGATATTGACAGGGGACATGGCTACACCTTC. The chain joins TRBV6-4 to TRBJ1-2, with 8 nucleotides matching TRBD1. CDR1 and CDR2 from the germline V gene are MRHNA and SNTAGT. The CDR3 loop spans 14 amino acids. The J segment lost 6 bases and the V segment lost 6 bases, leaving 9 bases of the junction unmatched.

The chain is built from TRBV2 and TRBJ2-1, with D possibly TRBD2 on 5 matching bases. The CDR3 spans 17 residues. From germline, CDR1 is SNHLY and CDR2 FYNNEI. Between the trimmed V and J ends, which lost 4 bases and 0 bases, there was a span of 16 bases. CDR3 bases: TGTGCCAGCAGTGGGGTCCAGCGGATAAGCTCCTACAATGAGCAGTTCTTC. Its protein product is CASSGVQRISSYNEQFF. The variable domain in full, with the rest retrieved from reference TRBV2 and TRBJ2-1, is EPEVTQTPSHQVTQMGQEVILRCVPISNHLYFYWYRQILGQKVEFLVSFYNNEISEKSEIFDDQFSVERPDGSNFTLKIRSTKLEDSAMYFCASSGVQRISSYNEQFFGPGTRLTVL.

The chain recombines TRBV7-9 with TRBJ1-2; TRBD1 is a possible D gene (6 bases). Trimming stripped 5 bases from V and 4 bases from J, with 14 bases between. Germline V gene sequence: CDR1 SEHNR, CDR2 FQNEAQ (reference sequence). CDR3 length equals 14 residues. The CDR3: CASSPGALGYGYTF. Written as DNA, the CDR3 is TGTGCCAGCAGCCCAGGGGCCCTCGGCTATGGCTACACCTTC. Full variable domain (outside the CDR3, taken from reference TRBV7-9 and TRBJ1-2): DTGVSQNPRHKITKRGQNVTFRCDPISEHNRLYWYRQTLGQGPEFLTYFQNEAQLEKSRLLSDRFSAERPKGSFSTLEIQRTEQGDSAMYLCASSPGALGYGYTFGSGTRLTVV.

This chain uses TRBV6-1 with TRBJ2-7, with 7 bases matching TRBD1. Germline CDR1 MNHNS, CDR2 SASEGT. The CDR3 length is 14 residues. Trimming took 6 bases from V and 0 from J; bases not matched to a gene: 5. CDR3 DNA sequence: TGTGCCAGCAGGACAGGGATGAGCTCCTACGAGCAGTACTTC. Residues: CASRTGMSSYEQYF.

V and J are TRBV30 and TRBJ2-5; D is unresolved. Germline V gene lookup returns CDR1 GTSNPN and CDR2 SVGIG (reference sequence). The CDR3 sequence is 11 residues long. The V gene lost 3 bases and the J gene lost 2 bases, with 4 bases spanning the gap. CDR3 coding DNA: TGTGCCTGGAGCATTCAAGAGACCCAGTACTTC. Translating it yields CAWSIQETQYF.

The chain joins TRBV10-3 to TRBJ2-7, with D unclear. Germline CDR1 ENHRY, CDR2 SYGVKD. With 0 bases removed from V and 2 bases from J, the gap between germline ends came to 2 bases. There are 12 residues in the CDR3. CDR3 in DNA: TGTGCCATCAGTGAGTCTACCTACGAGCAGTACTTC. Protein sequence: CAISESTYEQYF.

The chain links TRBV10-3 to TRBJ1-1, with D maybe TRBD1 (6 bases). Germline V gene data show CDR1 as ENHRY and CDR2 as SYGVKD. The CDR3 has 15 residues. V dropped 0 bases and J dropped 2 bases, with 10 bases sitting between them. The CDR3: CAISESPQGNTEAFF. As DNA, the CDR3 is TGTGCCATCAGTGAGTCCCCACAGGGAAACACTGAAGCTTTCTTT.

This clone has a single count. The genes are TRBV19 and TRBJ2-1, with TRBD2 matching 7 bases. This CDR3 is built from 16 residues. After removal of 0 bases from V and 4 bases from J, the junction contained 6 bases not matched to a gene. CDR1 LNHDA and CDR2 SQIVND come from the germline V gene (reference sequence). The DNA for the CDR3 is TGTGCCAGTAGTATAGATTTCGAGCGGGGTTACAATGAGCAGTTCTTC. It is translated as CASSIDFERGYNEQFF.

The J gene is TRBJ2-3, the V gene TRBV5-5, with D possibly matching TRBD2 (6 bases). The CDR3 has 19 residues. The V gene's germline CDR1 is SGHKS and CDR2 YYEKEE (reference sequence). Trimming shortened V by 3 bases and J by 0 bases, and 23 bases separated the two germline ends. The CDR3, as DNA: TGTGCCAGCAGCTCCGGGGCGGGGAAGGAGCGGGCGAGCACAGATACGCAGTATTTT. Protein: CASSSGAGKERASTDTQYF.

The count of this clone is one. The rearrangement joins TRBV6-1 to TRBJ1-2; 9 bases map to TRBD1. The CDR3 covers 14 residues. The V segment lost 4 bases and the J segment 7 bases; nucleotides outside the gene matches: 7. The germline CDR1 and CDR2 sequences are MNHNS and SASEGT. CDR3 in amino acids: CASSGYRGPPGYTF. CDR3 nucleotides: TGTGCCAGCAGTGGATACAGGGGGCCTCCTGGCTACACCTTC.

V is TRBV18 and J is TRBJ2-7; D not certain. Germline CDR1 is KGHSH and CDR2 is LQKENI. Trimming left V 8 bases short and J 8 bases short, with 19 bases between. This CDR3 has 13 amino acids. CDR3 protein: CASTNQSFIQQYF. The CDR3 DNA is TGTGCCAGCACGAACCAAAGCTTCATCCAGCAGTACTTC.